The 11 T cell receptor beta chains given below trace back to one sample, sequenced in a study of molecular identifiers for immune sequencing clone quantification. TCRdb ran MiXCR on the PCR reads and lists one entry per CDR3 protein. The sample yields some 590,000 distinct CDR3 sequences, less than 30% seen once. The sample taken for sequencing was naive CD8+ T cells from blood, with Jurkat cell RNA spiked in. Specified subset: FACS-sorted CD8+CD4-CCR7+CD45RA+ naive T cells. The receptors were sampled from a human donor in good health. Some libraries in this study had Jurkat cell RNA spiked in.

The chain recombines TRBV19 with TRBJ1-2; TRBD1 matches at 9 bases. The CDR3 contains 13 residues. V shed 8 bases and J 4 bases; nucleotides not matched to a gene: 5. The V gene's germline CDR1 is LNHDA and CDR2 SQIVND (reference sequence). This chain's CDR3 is CASPPGQGYGYTF. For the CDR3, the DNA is TGTGCCAGTCCACCGGGACAGGGCTATGGCTACACCTTC. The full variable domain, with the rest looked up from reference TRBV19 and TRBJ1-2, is DGGITQSPKYLFRKEGQNVTLSCEQNLNHDAMYWYRQDPGQGLRLIYYSQIVNDFQKGDIAEGYSVSREKKESFPLTVTSAQKNPTAFYLCASPPGQGYGYTFGSGTRLTVV.

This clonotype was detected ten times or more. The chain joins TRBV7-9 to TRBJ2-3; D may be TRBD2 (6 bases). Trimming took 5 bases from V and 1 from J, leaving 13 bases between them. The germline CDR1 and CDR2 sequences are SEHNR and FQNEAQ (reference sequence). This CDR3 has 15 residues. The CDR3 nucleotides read TGTGCCAGCAGCACAGAGGGCGGGGGCACAGATACGCAGTATTTT. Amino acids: CASSTEGGGTDTQYF.

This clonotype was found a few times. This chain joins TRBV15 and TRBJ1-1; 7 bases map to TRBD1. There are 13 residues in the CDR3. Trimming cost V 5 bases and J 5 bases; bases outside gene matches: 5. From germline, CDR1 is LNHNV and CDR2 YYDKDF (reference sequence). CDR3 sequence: CATSLTRGTEAFF. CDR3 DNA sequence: TGTGCCACCAGCCTCACCAGGGGGACTGAAGCTTTCTTT. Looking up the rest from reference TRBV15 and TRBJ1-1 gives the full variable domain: DAMVIQNPRYQVTQFGKPVTLSCSQTLNHNVMYWYQQKSSQAPKLLFHYYDKDFNNEADTPDNFQSRRPNTSFCFLDIRSPGLGDTAMYLCATSLTRGTEAFFGQGTRLTVV.

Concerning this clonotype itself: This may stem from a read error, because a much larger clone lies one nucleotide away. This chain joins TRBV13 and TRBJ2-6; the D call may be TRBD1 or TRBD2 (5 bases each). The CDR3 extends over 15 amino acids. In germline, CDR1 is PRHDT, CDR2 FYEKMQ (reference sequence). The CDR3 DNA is TGTGCCAGCAGCTTCCCTGTAAGAGGGGCCAACGACCTGACTTTC. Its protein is CASSFPVRGANDLTF.

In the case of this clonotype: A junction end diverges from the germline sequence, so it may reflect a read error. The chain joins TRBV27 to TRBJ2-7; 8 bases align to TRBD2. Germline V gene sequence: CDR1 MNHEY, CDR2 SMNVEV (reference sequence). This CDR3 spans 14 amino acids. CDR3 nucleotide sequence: TGTGCCAGCGGTTTAGGTAGCGGGACCTACGAGCAGTACTTC. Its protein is CASGLGSGTYEQYF.

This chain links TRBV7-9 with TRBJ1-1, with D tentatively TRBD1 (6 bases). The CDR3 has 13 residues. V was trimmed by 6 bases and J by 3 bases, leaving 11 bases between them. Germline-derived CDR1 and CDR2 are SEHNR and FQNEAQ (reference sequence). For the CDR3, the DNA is TGTGCCAGCAGGTTGGACAGTGACACTGAAGCTTTCTTT. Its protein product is CASRLDSDTEAFF.

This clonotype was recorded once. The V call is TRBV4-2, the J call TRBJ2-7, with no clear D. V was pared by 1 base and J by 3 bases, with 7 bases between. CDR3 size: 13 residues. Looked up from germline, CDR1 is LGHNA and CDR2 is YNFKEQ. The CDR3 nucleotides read TGTGCCAGCAGCCAAGGACGACACTACGAGCAGTACTTC. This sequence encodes CASSQGRHYEQYF.

CDR3: CASSVAPSNEQFF. The CDR3 nucleotides are TGTGCCAGCAGCGTAGCCCCCAGCAATGAGCAGTTCTTC. This sequence joins TRBV9 and TRBJ2-1; D gene unclear. The CDR3 totals 13 residues. The V gene lost 0 bases and the J gene lost 6 bases, with 7 bases spanning the gap. Germline loops: CDR1 SGDLS, CDR2 YYNGEE.

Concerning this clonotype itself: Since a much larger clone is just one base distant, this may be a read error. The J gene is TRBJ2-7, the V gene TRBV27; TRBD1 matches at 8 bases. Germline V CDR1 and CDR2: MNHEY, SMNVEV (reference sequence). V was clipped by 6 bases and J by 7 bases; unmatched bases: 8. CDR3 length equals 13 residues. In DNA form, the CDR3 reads TGTGCCAGCAGCATACAGGGGGTGGTGGAGCAGTACTTC. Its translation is CASSIQGVVEQYF.

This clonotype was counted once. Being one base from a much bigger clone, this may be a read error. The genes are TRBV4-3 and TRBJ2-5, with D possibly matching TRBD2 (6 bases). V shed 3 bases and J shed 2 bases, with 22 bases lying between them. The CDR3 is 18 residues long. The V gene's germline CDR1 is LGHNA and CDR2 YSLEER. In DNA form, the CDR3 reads TGCGCCAGCAGCCATGATCGGTACGGAGCGGGCATACAAGAGACCCAGTACTTC. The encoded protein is CASSHDRYGAGIQETQYF.

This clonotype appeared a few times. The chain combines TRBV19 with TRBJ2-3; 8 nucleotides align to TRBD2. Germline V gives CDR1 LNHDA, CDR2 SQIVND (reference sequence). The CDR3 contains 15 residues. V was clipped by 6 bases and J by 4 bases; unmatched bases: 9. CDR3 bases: TGTGCCAGTAGCCATAGCGGACTAGCCGCAGATACGCAGTATTTT. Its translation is CASSHSGLAADTQYF.